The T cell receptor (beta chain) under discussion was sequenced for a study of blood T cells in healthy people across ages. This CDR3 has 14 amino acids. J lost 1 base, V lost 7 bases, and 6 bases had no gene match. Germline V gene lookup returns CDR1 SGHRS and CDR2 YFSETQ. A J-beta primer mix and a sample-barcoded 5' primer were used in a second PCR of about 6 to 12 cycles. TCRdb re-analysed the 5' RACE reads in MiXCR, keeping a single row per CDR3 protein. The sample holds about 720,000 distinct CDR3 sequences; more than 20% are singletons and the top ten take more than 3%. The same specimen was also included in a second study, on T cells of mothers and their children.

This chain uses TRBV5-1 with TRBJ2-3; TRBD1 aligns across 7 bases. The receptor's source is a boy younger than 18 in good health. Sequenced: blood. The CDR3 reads CASHTGARTDTQYF. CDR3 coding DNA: TGCGCCAGCCACACAGGGGCTCGCACAGATACGCAGTATTTT.